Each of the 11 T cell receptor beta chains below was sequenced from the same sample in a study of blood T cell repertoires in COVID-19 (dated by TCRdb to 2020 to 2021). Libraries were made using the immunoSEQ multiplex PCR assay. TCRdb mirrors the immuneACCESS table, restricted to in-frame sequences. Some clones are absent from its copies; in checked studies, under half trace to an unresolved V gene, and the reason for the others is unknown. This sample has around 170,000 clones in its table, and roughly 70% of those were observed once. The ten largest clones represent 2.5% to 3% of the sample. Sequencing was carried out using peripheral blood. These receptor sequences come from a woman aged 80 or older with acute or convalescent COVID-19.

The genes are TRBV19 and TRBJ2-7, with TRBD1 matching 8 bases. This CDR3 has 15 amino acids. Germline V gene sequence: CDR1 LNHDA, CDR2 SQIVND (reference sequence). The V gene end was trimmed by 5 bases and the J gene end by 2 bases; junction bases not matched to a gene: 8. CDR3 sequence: CASSQRTGFPYEQYF. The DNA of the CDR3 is TGTGCCAGTAGTCAAAGGACAGGGTTTCCCTACGAGCAGTACTTC.

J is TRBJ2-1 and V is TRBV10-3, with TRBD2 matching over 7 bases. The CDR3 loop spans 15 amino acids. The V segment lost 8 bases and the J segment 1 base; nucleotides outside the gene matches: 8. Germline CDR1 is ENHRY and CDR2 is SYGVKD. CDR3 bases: TGTGCCATCCTGGGTCGGGGGGTATCCTACAATGAGCAGTTCTTC. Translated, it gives CAILGRGVSYNEQFF.

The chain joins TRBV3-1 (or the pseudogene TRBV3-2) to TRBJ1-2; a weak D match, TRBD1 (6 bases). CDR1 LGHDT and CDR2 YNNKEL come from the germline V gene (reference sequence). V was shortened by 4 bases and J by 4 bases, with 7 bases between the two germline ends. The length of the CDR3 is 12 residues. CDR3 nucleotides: TGTGCCAGCAGCCCGGACAGCTATGGCTACACCTTC. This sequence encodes CASSPDSYGYTF.

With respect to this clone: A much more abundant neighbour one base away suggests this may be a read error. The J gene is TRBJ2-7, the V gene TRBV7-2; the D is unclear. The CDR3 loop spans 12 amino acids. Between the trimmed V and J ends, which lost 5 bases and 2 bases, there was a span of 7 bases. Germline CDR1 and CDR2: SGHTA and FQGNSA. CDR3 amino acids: CASSLLTYEQYF. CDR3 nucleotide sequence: TGTGCCAGCAGCCTCCTTACCTACGAGCAGTACTTC.

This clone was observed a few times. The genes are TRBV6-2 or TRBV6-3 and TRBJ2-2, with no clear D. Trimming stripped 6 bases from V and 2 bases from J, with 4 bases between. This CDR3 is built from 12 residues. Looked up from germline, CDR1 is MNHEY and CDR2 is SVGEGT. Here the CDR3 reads CASSTNTGELFF. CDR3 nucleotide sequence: TGTGCCAGCAGCACAAACACCGGGGAGCTGTTTTTT.

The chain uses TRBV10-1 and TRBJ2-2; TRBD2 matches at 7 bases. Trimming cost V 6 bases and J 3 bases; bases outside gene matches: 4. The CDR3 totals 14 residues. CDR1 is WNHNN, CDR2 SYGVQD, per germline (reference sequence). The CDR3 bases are TGCGCCAGCAGCGGGAGGAGGGACACCGGGGAGCTGTTTTTT. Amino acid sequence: CASSGRRDTGELFF.

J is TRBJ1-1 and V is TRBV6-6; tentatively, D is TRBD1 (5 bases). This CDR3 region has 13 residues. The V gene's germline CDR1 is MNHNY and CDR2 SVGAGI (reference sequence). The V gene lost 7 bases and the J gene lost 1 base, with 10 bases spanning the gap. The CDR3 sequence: CASTPGGNTEAFF. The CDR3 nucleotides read TGTGCCAGCACTCCCGGGGGGAACACTGAAGCTTTCTTT.

The CDR3: CASSSLGAGTTYEQYF. The CDR3 DNA sequence: TGTGCCAGTAGTTCCCTAGGGGCGGGGACGACCTACGAGCAGTACTTC. This rearrangement joins TRBV19 to TRBJ2-7; possible D gene TRBD2, 6 bases. The CDR3 totals 16 residues. The V gene's germline CDR1 is LNHDA and CDR2 SQIVND (reference sequence). V lost 5 bases to trimming and J lost 2 bases, with 19 bases between them.

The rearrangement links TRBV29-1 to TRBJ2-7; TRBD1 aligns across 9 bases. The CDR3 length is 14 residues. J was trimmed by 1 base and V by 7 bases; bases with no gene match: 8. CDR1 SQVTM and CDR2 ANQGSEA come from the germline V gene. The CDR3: CSAREQGASYEQYF. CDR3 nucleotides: TGCAGCGCACGAGAACAGGGGGCTTCCTACGAGCAGTACTTC.

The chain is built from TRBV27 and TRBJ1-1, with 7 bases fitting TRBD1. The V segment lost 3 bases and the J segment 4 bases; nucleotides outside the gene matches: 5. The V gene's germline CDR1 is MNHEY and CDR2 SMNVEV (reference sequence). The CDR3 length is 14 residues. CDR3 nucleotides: TGTGCCAGCAGTTTGGTGACAGGGAGCACTGAAGCTTTCTTT. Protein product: CASSLVTGSTEAFF.

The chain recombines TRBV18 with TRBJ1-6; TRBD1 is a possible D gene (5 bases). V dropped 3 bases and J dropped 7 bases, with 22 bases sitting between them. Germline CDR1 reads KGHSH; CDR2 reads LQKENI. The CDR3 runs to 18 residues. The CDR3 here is CASSPPPGRVQENSPLHF. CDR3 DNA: TGTGCCAGCTCACCGCCTCCCGGAAGGGTACAGGAAAATTCACCCCTCCACTTT. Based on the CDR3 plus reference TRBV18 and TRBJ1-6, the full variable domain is NAGVMQNPRHLVRRRGQEARLRCSPMKGHSHVYWYRQLPEEGLKFMVYLQKENIIDESGMPKERFSAEFPKEGPSILRIQQVVRGDSAAYFCASSPPPGRVQENSPLHFGNGTRLTVT.